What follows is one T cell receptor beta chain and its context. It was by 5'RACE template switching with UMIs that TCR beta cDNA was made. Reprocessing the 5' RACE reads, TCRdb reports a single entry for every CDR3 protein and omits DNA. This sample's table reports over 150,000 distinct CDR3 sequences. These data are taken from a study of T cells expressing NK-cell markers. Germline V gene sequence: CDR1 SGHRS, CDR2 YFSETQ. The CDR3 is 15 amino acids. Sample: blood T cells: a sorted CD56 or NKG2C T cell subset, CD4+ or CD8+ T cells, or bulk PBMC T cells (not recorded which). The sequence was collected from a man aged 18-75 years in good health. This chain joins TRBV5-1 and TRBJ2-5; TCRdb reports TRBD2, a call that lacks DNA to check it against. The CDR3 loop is CASKLAGELGETQYF. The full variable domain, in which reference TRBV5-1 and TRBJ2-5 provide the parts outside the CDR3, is KAGVTQTPRYLIKTRGQQVTLSCSPISGHRSVSWYQQTPGQGLQFLFEYFSETQRNKGNFPGRFSGRQFSNSRSEMNVSTLELGDSALYLCASKLAGELGETQYFGPGTRLLVL.